The entry that follows covers one TCR beta chain sequence. Its specificity is not known. Assay: immunoSEQ multiplex PCR; the TCRdb copy retains only in-frame clones and omits some. The sample holds approximately 1,000,000 clones, roughly 77% seen once. This entry is derived from a study of shared clonotypes between healthy human individuals. Study results and caveats: Blood alone was sampled, and tissue repertoires likely differ.

This TCR came from a man aged 18 to 29 in good health. Some clones in this sample may be carry-over from other donors' samples. Sequences were obtained from memory CD4+ T cells from PBMCs. As for subset: CD45RA-negative fraction.

CDR3 coding DNA: TGTGCCACCAGCAGAGATACGAACGAGCAGTACTTC. Amino acids: CATSRDTNEQYF. The chain joins TRBV15 to TRBJ2-7; D uncertain. The CDR3 has 12 residues. With 0 bases removed from V and 5 bases from J, the gap between germline ends came to 5 bases. Germline assignment: CDR1 LNHNV and CDR2 YYDKDF (reference sequence).